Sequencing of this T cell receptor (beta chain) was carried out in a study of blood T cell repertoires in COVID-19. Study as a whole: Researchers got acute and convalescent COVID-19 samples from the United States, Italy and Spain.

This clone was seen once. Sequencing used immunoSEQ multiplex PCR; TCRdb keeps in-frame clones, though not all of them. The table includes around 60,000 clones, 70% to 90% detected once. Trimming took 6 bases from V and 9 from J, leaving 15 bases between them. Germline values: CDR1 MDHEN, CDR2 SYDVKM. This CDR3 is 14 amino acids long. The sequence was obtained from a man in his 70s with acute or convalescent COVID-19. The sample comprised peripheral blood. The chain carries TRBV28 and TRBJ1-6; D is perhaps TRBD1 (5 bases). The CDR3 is CASRNSDSISPLHF. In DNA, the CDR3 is TGTGCCAGCAGAAACTCCGACAGTATTTCACCCCTCCACTTT.